This TCR beta chain was sequenced for a study of memory CD4+ T cells and cytomegalovirus serostatus. The germline V gene has CDR1 SGHTS and CDR2 YDEGEE. This CDR3 has 17 residues. V was clipped by 4 bases and J by 7 bases, with 23 bases between them. Single viable CD3+CD4+CD8-CD45RO+ cells were sorted as the memory CD4+ T cells. Clones were read by immunoSEQ multiplex PCR, and TCRdb kept only the in-frame ones, dropping some. The sample yields tens of thousands of clones, roughly four fifths seen once. The V call is TRBV5-8, the J call TRBJ1-4, with D possibly TRBD1 on 5 matching bases. This clonotype originated in an adult in good health and CMV-seronegative. Sequences were obtained from memory CD4+ T cells from blood. The CDR3 is CASSPTGSGVRGEKLFF. The DNA for the CDR3 is TGTGCCAGCAGCCCCACAGGTAGCGGGGTGAGAGGTGAAAAACTGTTTTTT.